This is a list of T cell receptor beta chains from one sample in a study of blood T cell repertoires in COVID-19. TCRdb keeps only in-frame clones here, not all; method: immunoSEQ multiplex PCR. The data contain 240,000 or so clones, approximately 85% of them singletons. What was sequenced was peripheral blood. The receptors shown here come from an older woman with active or convalescent COVID-19. Each CDR3 is given with its conserved first and last residue. The D gene is left open where the match is weak.

J | D | V | CDR3
TRBJ1-1 | . | TRBV4-1 | CASSQEGQGNTEAFF
TRBJ2-7 | . | TRBV24-1 | CATSDLGRTYEQYF
TRBJ2-3 | TRBD2 | TRBV7-6 | CASSSPGGARDTQYF
TRBJ2-7 | . | TRBV5-1 | CASSLGQKPSYEQYF
TRBJ2-5 | TRBD1 | TRBV5-6 | CASSLGQGTWETQYF
TRBJ2-3 | . | TRBV2 | CASSEQGSPPDTQYF
TRBJ1-4 | TRBD1 | TRBV2 | CASSTRDRGEEKLFF
TRBJ2-1 | TRBD2 | TRBV6-5 | CASSDSGGNYNEQFF
TRBJ2-3 | TRBD2 | TRBV3-1/TRBV3-2 | CASSPAYLTSEATDTQYF
TRBJ2-7 | . | TRBV11-2 | CASSPPHGSLSYEQYF
TRBJ1-1 | TRBD1 | TRBV4-3 | CASSRDTGQGKAFF
TRBJ1-6 | . | TRBV19 | CASTQSGDQIGSPLHF
TRBJ1-2 | . | TRBV10-1 | CASTWSHRPPNYGYTF
TRBJ2-3 | . | TRBV7-9 | CASGTIGTDTQYF
TRBJ2-1 | TRBD2 | TRBV7-9 | CASSLGLAGVNEQFF
TRBJ1-3 | TRBD1 | TRBV18 | CASSPTGQGIGNTIYF
TRBJ1-2 | . | TRBV2 | CASSDQYPNYGYTF
TRBJ1-2 | . | TRBV3-1/TRBV3-2 | CASSHLPRGGGYGYTF
TRBJ1-6 | . | TRBV5-4 | CASSLDRDNSPLHF
TRBJ1-2 | . | TRBV19 | CASSIDDRSTRGYTF
TRBJ1-1 | TRBD1 | TRBV7-9 | CASSLGQWNTEAFF
TRBJ1-2 | . | TRBV7-9 | CASSLGPYYGYTF
TRBJ1-6 | TRBD1 | TRBV19 | CASSVRTGGPSPLHF
TRBJ2-7 | . | TRBV11-2 | CASSPSLGPSSYEQYF
TRBJ2-3 | TRBD1 | TRBV19 | CASSIRQGATDTQYF
TRBJ1-1 | . | TRBV6-6 | CASSPVQVNTEAFF
TRBJ1-4 | . | TRBV27 | CASSLRRGFNEKLFF
TRBJ1-1 | . | TRBV25-1 | CASSHSRGTMNTEAFF
TRBJ1-4 | TRBD1 | TRBV27 | CASSLSRSQGAGEKLFF
TRBJ2-2 | TRBD2 | TRBV10-2 | CTSRETSGFTGELFF
TRBJ2-1 | TRBD2 | TRBV4-1 | CASSQSPSGGANEQFF
TRBJ2-1 | . | TRBV7-2 | CASSKGASPNEQFF
TRBJ2-7 | . | TRBV3-1/TRBV3-2 | CASSQDRTTYEQYF
TRBJ1-3 | TRBD1 | TRBV4-3 | CASSQRTLRQGKGNTIYF
TRBJ1-2 | TRBD1 | TRBV10-3 | CAIRGQDYGYTF
TRBJ1-5 | . | TRBV5-1 | CASSLGRGQPQHF
TRBJ1-5 | TRBD1 | TRBV10-3 | CAISDTPGTGGNQPQHF
TRBJ1-2 | TRBD1 | TRBV5-4 | CASSLSSGGNYGYTF
TRBJ1-2 | TRBD1 | TRBV19 | CASTRQGTTYGYTF
TRBJ1-5 | TRBD1 | TRBV4-1 | CASRRTGGLDQPQHF
TRBJ2-3 | TRBD2 | TRBV19 | CASSMGTSGGWTDTQYF
TRBJ1-2 | TRBD1 | TRBV9 | CASSQIDRGIPYGYTF
TRBJ1-5 | . | TRBV5-1 | CASSLGPQSSNQPQHF
TRBJ2-7 | TRBD1 | TRBV2 | CASTRDRGLSYEQYF
TRBJ2-7 | TRBD1 | TRBV5-4 | CASSLGGQGAYEQYF
TRBJ1-2 | . | TRBV6-5 | CASSPHREDYGYTF
TRBJ1-2 | . | TRBV19 | CASTPGDFYGYTF
TRBJ1-1 | . | TRBV7-9 | CASSRNGGDTEAFF